The source of this T cell receptor (beta chain) is a study of CXCR3-negative and CXCR3-positive naive CD8 T cells. Germline CDR1 is SGHVS and CDR2 is FQNEAQ. The CDR3 runs to 17 residues. Naive CD8+ T cells were CD45RO-CCR7+CD27+CD95-. In regard to this clonotype: The antigen is undetermined.

It was by 5' RACE with UMI labels that the TRB cDNA libraries were prepared. TCRdb reprocessed the 5' RACE reads, with one entry per CDR3 protein and no DNA. Reported are approximately 120,000 distinct CDR3 sequences; the ten largest clones contain approximately 0.36%. Study observations and caveats: Greater hydrophobicity was found in TRB CDR3s of CXCR3-positive naive cells than of CXCR3-negative naive cells. It was found that naive subsets had comparable surface CD5, and TCR strength was inferred from TRB CDR3 properties.

Sequenced input: naive CXCR3+ CD8+ T cells from blood. Subset denoted: CD45RO-CCR7+CD27+CD95- naive CD8+ T cells expressing CXCR3 (TNR3+). The sequence came from a human donor in good health. Some clones in this sample may be carry-over from other donors' samples. The rearrangement uses TRBV7-8 and TRBJ2-3; TCRdb calls TRBD2, which cannot be checked without DNA. The CDR3 loop reads CASSLDWQRLFTDTQYF. Combining the CDR3 with reference TRBV7-8 and TRBJ2-3 gives the whole variable domain GAGVSQSPRYKVAKRGQDVALRCDPISGHVSLFWYQQALGQGPEFLTYFQNEAQLDKSGLPSDRFFAERPEGSVSTLKIQRTQQEDSAVYLCASSLDWQRLFTDTQYFGPGTRLTVL.